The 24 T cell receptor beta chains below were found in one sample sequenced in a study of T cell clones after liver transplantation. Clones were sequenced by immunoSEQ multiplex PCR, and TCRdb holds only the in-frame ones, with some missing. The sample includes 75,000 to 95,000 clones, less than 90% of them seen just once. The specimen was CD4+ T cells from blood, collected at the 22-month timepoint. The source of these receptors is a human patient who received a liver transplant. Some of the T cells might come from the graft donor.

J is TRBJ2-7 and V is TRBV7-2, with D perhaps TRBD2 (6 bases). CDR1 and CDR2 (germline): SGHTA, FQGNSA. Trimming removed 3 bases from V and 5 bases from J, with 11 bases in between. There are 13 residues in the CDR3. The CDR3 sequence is CASSLRGKNEQYF. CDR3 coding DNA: TGTGCCAGCAGCTTGCGGGGAAAAAACGAGCAGTACTTC.

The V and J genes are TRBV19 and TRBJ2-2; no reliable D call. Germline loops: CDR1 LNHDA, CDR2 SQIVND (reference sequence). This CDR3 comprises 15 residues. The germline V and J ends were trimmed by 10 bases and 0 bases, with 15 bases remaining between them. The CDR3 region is CATVKGSANTGELFF. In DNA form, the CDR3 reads TGTGCCACAGTCAAAGGCAGCGCGAACACCGGGGAGCTGTTTTTT.

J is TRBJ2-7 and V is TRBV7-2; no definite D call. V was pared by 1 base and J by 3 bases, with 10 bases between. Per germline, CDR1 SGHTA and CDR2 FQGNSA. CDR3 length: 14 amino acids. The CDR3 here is CASSLVRTNYEQYF. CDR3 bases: TGTGCCAGCAGCTTAGTCAGGACCAACTACGAGCAGTACTTC.

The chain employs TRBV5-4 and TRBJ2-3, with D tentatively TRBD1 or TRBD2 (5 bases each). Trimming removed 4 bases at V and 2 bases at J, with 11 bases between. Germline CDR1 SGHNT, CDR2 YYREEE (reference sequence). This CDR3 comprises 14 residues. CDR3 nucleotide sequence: TGTGCCAGCAGCAGGGACCATTTCACAGATACGCAGTATTTT. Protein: CASSRDHFTDTQYF.

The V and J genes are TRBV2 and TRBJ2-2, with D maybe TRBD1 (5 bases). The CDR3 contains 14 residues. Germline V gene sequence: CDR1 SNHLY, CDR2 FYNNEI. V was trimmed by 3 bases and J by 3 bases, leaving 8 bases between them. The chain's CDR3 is CASSDRADTGELFF. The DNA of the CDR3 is TGTGCCAGCAGTGACAGGGCGGACACCGGGGAGCTGTTTTTT.

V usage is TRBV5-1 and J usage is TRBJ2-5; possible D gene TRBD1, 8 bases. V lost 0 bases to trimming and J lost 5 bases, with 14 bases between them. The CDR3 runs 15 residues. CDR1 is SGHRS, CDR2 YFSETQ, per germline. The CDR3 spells CASSLGQGREETQYF. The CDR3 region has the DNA TGCGCCAGCAGCTTGGGACAGGGGAGGGAGGAGACCCAGTACTTC. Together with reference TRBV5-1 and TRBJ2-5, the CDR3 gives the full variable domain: KAGVTQTPRYLIKTRGQQVTLSCSPISGHRSVSWYQQTPGQGLQFLFEYFSETQRNKGNFPGRFSGRQFSNSRSEMNVSTLELGDSALYLCASSLGQGREETQYFGPGTRLLVL.

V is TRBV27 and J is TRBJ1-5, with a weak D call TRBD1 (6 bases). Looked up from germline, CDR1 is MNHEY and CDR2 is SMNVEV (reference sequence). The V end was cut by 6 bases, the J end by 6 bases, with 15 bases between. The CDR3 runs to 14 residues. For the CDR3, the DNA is TGTGCCAGCAGAGCCCAGGGGCCTAGTCAGCCCCAGCATTTT. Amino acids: CASRAQGPSQPQHF.

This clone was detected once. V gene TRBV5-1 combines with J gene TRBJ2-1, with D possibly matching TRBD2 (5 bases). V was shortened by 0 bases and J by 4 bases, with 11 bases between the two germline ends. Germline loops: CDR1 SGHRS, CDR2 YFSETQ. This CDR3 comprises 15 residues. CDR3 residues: CASSLASGAYNEQFF. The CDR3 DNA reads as TGCGCCAGCAGCTTGGCCAGCGGAGCTTACAATGAGCAGTTCTTC.

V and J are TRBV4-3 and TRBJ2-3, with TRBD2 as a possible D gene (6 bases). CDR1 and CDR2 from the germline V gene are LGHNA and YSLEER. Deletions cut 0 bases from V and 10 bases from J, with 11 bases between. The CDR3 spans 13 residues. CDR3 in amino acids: CASSQDREKAQYF. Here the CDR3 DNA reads TGCGCCAGCAGCCAAGATCGGGAGAAGGCGCAGTATTTT.

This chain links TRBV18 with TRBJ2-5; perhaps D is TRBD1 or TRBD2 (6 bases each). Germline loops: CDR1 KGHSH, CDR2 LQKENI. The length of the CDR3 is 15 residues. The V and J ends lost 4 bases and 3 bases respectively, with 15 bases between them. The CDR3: CASSQRPRGEETQYF. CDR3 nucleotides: TGTGCCAGCTCACAGAGACCAAGGGGGGAAGAGACCCAGTACTTC.

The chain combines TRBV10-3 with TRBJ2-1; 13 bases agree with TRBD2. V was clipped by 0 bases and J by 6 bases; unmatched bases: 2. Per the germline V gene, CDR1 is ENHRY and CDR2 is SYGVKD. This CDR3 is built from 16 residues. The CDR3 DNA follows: TGTGCCATCAGTGAGTCGGGACTAGCGGGGATCAATGAGCAGTTCTTC. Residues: CAISESGLAGINEQFF.

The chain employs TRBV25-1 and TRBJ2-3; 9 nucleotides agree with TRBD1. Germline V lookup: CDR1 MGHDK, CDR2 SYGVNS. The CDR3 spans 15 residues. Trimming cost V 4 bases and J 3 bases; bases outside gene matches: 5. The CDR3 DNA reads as TGTGCCAGCAGTGGGGGACAGGGTTGGACAGATACGCAGTATTTT. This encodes CASSGGQGWTDTQYF. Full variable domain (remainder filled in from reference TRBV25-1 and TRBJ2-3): EADIYQTPRYLVIGTGKKITLECSQTMGHDKMYWYQQDPGMELHLIHYSYGVNSTEKGDLSSESTVSRIRTEHFPLTLESARPSHTSQYLCASSGGQGWTDTQYFGPGTRLTVL.

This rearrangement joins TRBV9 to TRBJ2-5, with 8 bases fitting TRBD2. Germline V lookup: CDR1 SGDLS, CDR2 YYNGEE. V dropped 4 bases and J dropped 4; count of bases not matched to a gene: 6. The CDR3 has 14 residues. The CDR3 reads CASSPTGGLETQYF. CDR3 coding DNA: TGTGCCAGCAGCCCCACGGGGGGGTTAGAGACCCAGTACTTC.

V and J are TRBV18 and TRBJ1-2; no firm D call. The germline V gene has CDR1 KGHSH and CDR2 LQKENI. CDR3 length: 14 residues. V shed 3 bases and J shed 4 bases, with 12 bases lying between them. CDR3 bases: TGTGCCAGCTCACCCTCTAGGGAGGGCTATGGCTACACCTTC. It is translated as CASSPSREGYGYTF.

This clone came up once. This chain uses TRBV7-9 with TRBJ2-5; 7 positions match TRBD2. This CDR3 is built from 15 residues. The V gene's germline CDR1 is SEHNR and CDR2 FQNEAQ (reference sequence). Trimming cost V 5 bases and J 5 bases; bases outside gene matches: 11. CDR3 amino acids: CASSRPGRGQETQYF. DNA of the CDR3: TGTGCCAGCAGCCGCCCGGGGAGGGGCCAGGAGACCCAGTACTTC.

CDR3 bases: TGTGCCAGCAGTGAGGGACCGCACGGTGGCTACACCTTC. It encodes CASSEGPHGGYTF. This chain uses TRBV2 with TRBJ1-2; TRBD1 is a possible D gene (5 bases). CDR1 is SNHLY and CDR2 is FYNNEI in the germline V gene. V was clipped by 3 bases and J by 7 bases, with 12 bases between them. The CDR3 loop spans 13 amino acids. The entire variable domain, with the rest obtained from reference TRBV2 and TRBJ1-2, is as follows: EPEVTQTPSHQVTQMGQEVILRCVPISNHLYFYWYRQILGQKVEFLVSFYNNEISEKSEIFDDQFSVERPDGSNFTLKIRSTKLEDSAMYFCASSEGPHGGYTFGSGTRLTVV.

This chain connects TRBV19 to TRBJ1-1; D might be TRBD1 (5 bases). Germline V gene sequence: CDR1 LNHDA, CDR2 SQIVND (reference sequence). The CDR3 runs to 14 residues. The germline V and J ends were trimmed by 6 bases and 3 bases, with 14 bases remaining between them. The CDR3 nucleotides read TGTGCCAGTAGAGAGGGGCAGACCTACACTGAAGCTTTCTTT. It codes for CASREGQTYTEAFF.

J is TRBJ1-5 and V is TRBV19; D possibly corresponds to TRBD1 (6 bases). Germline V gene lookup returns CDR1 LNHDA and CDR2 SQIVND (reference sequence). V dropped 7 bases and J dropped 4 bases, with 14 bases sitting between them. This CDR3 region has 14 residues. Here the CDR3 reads CASTFGTPNQPQHF. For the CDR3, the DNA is TGTGCCAGTACATTCGGGACACCTAATCAGCCCCAGCATTTT.

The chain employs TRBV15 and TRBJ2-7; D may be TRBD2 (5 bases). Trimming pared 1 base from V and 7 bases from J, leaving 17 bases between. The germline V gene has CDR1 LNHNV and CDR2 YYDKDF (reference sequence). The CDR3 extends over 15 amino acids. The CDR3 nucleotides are TGTGCCACCAGCAGAGGGGGAGAGCGGTCGGGGGAGCAGTACTTC. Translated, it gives CATSRGGERSGEQYF.

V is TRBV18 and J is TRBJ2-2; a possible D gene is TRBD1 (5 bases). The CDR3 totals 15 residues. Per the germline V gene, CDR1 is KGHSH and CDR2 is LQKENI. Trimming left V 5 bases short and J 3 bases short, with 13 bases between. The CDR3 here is CASSILQGYTGELFF. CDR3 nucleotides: TGTGCCAGCTCAATCCTGCAGGGCTACACCGGGGAGCTGTTTTTT.

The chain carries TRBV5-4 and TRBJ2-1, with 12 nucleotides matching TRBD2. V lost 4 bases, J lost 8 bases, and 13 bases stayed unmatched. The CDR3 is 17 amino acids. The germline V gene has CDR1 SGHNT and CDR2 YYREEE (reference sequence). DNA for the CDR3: TGTGCCAGCAGCCCTCACCCTAGCGGGGGGGTGTCGTATGAGCAGTTCTTC. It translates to CASSPHPSGGVSYEQFF. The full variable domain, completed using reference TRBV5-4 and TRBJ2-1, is ETGVTQSPTHLIKTRGQQVTLRCSSQSGHNTVSWYQQALGQGPQFIFQYYREEENGRGNFPPRFSGLQFPNYSSELNVNALELDDSALYLCASSPHPSGGVSYEQFFGPGTRLTVL.

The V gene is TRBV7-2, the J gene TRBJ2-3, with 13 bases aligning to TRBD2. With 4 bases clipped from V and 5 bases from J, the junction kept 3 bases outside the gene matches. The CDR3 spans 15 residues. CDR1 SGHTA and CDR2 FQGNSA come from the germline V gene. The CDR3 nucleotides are TGTGCCAGCAGCTCGCGGACTAGCGGGAGAGATACGCAGTATTTT. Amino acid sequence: CASSSRTSGRDTQYF.

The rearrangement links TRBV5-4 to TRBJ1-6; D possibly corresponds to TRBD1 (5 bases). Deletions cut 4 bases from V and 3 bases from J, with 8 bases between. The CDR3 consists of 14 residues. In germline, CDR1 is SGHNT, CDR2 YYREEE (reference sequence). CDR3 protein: CASSRDRYNSPLHF. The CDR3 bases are TGTGCCAGCAGCCGGGACCGCTATAATTCACCCCTCCACTTT.

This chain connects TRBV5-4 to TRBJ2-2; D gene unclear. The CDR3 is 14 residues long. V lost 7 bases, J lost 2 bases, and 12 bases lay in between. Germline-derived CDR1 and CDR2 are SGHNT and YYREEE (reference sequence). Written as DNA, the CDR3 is TGTGCCAGCCGCTACCTGCTAAACACCGGGGAGCTGTTTTTT. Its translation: CASRYLLNTGELFF.